The 23 T cell receptor gamma chains reported below all come from one sample, sequenced in a study of gamma-delta T cells after stem cell transplantation (dated by TCRdb to 2016 to 2018). To prepare the library, RT-PCR was applied. Instrument used: Illumina MiSeq. TCRdb recomputed clones from the public reads with CATT; identical DNA rows were then combined. In this sample the table shows 1,000 to 1,500 gamma-chain clones, 86% of which occur a single time. The ten largest make up 7% of the sample. The sample taken for sequencing was gamma-delta T cells. These receptors were taken from a human donor. It is not recorded whose cells these are; they may come from a transplant donor.

This clone was observed a single time. V is TRGV8 and J is TRGJP2. TCRdb supplies no J gene; here it was assigned by aligning the nucleotide sequence to germline. There are 15 residues in the CDR3. V lost 0 bases to trimming and J lost 3 bases; unmatched junction nucleotides: 4. Germline CDR1 VENAVY, CDR2 YDSYNSRV. CDR3 sequence: CATWDRPGSDWIKTF. CDR3 bases: TGTGCCACCTGGGATAGGCCTGGTAGTGATTGGATCAAGACGTTT.

In the case of this clone: Germline and junction disagree at one end, which may indicate a read error. The gene calls are TRGV4 and TRGJ1 or TRGJ2. Here the J gene came from matching the DNA to germline, since TCRdb omits it. The CDR3 is 15 residues long. Germline CDR1 and CDR2: EGSTGY and YDSYTSSV. The CDR3 sequence is CATWDGQGNDYKKLF. Here the CDR3 DNA reads TGTGCCACCTGGGATGGGCAAGGGAATGATTATAAGAAACTCTTT.

Comment on this clone: This likely traces to a read error, being one base from a far larger clone. The chain links TRGV9 to TRGJP. TCRdb is silent on the J gene; assignment here came from matching the DNA to germline. Germline V lookup: CDR1 GITISATS, CDR2 ISYDGTV (reference sequence). The CDR3 covers 16 residues. The CDR3 region has the DNA TGTGCCTTGTGGGAGGTGCAAGAGTTGGGCAAAAAAAACAAGGTATTT. Translated: CALWEVQELGKKNKVF.

Details on this clone: The same CDR3 can be traced to other DNA sequences in this sample. V usage is TRGV9 and J usage is TRGJP. The J gene was missing in TCRdb and was found by matching the end of the DNA to germline. Looked up from germline, CDR1 is GITISATS and CDR2 is ISYDGTV (reference sequence). The CDR3 is 16 residues long. The V and J ends lost 1 base and 7 bases, in that order; junction bases with no gene match: 4. The CDR3 DNA reads TGTGCCTTGTGGGAGGTCCTGGAGTTGGGCAAAAAAATCAAGGTATTT. Amino acid sequence: CALWEVLELGKKIKVF.

The chain links TRGV2 to TRGJ1 or TRGJ2. No J gene is reported in TCRdb; it was inferred here by comparing the DNA with germline. This CDR3 is built from 11 residues. Losses at the gene ends were 2 bases for V and 11 bases for J; bases not matched to a gene: 6. The germline V gene has CDR1 EGSNGY and CDR2 YDSYNSKV. The CDR3 protein is CATWDAKEKLF. CDR3 sequence (DNA): TGTGCCACCTGGGACGCGAAGGAGAAACTCTTT.

The chain has TRGV5 and TRGJ1 or TRGJ2. TCRdb records no J gene; here it was assigned by comparing the DNA to germline. Germline CDR1 reads VINAFY; CDR2 reads YDVSNSKD. Trimming at V came to 3 bases and at J to 0 bases, leaving 8 bases not matched to a gene. This CDR3 region has 15 residues. In DNA form, the CDR3 reads TGTGCCACCTGGGACCCAAATCGGAATTATTATAAGAAACTCTTT. This sequence encodes CATWDPNRNYYKKLF.

This sequence joins TRGV4 and TRGJ1 or TRGJ2. No J gene was available from TCRdb, and it was assigned here by a germline match of the DNA. The V segment lost 1 base and the J segment 8 bases; nucleotides outside the gene matches: 11. CDR3 length equals 14 residues. Germline CDR1 is EGSTGY and CDR2 is YDSYTSSV. CDR3 region: CATWDGRSGDKKLF. As DNA, the CDR3 is TGTGCCACCTGGGATGGCCGGTCGGGGGATAAGAAACTCTTT.

Written as DNA, the CDR3 is TGTGCCACCTGGGCCCCTCATACCACTGGTTGGTTCAAGATATTT. This gives the protein CATWAPHTTGWFKIF. The chain recombines TRGV1 with TRGJP1. Here the J gene was assigned by germline matching of the DNA, as TCRdb has none. TRGV1 is reported as an ORF; its role is uncertain. V shed 5 bases, J shed 0 bases, and the junction held 6 bases outside the gene matches. CDR3 length: 15 residues.

This chain uses TRGV4 with TRGJP2. No J gene was available from TCRdb, and it was assigned here by a germline match of the DNA. There are 13 residues in the CDR3. In germline, CDR1 is EGSTGY, CDR2 YDSYTSSV. J gave up 4 bases and V 4 bases, and 3 bases lay outside the gene matches. The CDR3 bases are TGTGCCACCTGGGACTATAGTGATTGGATCAAGACGTTT. This translates into CATWDYSDWIKTF.

The genes are TRGV9 and TRGJ1 or TRGJ2. The J gene, absent from TCRdb, was called here by matching the DNA to germline. Germline V lookup: CDR1 GITISATS, CDR2 ISYDGTV (reference sequence). CDR3 length: 11 amino acids. V gave up 2 bases and J gave up 7 bases; unmatched junction bases: 2. The DNA of the CDR3 is TGTGCCTTGTGGGAGGAGTATAAGAAACTCTTT. Amino acids: CALWEEYKKLF.

The chain uses TRGV2 and TRGJ1 or TRGJ2. TCRdb is silent on the J gene; assignment here came from matching the DNA to germline. Unmatched junction bases numbered 9, after V lost 0 bases and J lost 7 bases. The germline gives CDR1 EGSNGY, CDR2 YDSYNSKV. This CDR3 is built from 14 residues. The CDR3 sequence: CATWDGPVGYKKLF. In nucleotides, the CDR3 is TGTGCCACCTGGGACGGGCCAGTGGGGTATAAGAAACTCTTT.

In the case of this clone: This sample includes further DNA sequences coding for the same CDR3. The chain uses TRGV4 and TRGJ1 or TRGJ2. TCRdb supplies no J gene; here it was assigned by aligning the nucleotide sequence to germline. The CDR3 has 11 residues. CDR1 is EGSTGY, CDR2 YDSYTSSV, per germline. V was pared by 1 base and J by 6 bases, with 0 bases of the junction left unmatched. The DNA for the CDR3 is TGTGCCACCTGGGATGGTTATAAGAAACTCTTT. Residues: CATWDGYKKLF.

V gene TRGV9 combines with J gene TRGJP. Since TCRdb gives no J gene, matching the DNA to germline was used here to assign it. The CDR3 covers 16 residues. Germline V CDR1 and CDR2: GITISATS, ISYDGTV (reference sequence). The V and J ends lost 0 bases and 7 bases, in that order; junction bases with no gene match: 3. The DNA of the CDR3 is TGTGCCTTGTGGGAGGTGGACGAGTTGGGCAAAAAAATCAAGGTATTT. It is translated as CALWEVDELGKKIKVF.

V is TRGV5 and J is TRGJ1 or TRGJ2. TCRdb supplies no J gene; here it was assigned by aligning the nucleotide sequence to germline. There are 15 residues in the CDR3. V dropped 2 bases and J dropped 0; count of bases not matched to a gene: 7. Germline V lookup: CDR1 VINAFY, CDR2 YDVSNSKD. The CDR3 loop reads CATWDNRKNYYKKLF. The CDR3 DNA reads TGTGCCACCTGGGACAACAGGAAGAATTATTATAAGAAACTCTTT.

Regarding this clone: This sample also contains other DNA sequences that code for the same CDR3. The J gene is TRGJP, the V gene TRGV9. TCRdb lists no J gene, so it was determined here by aligning the DNA to germline. Germline V gene data show CDR1 as GITISATS and CDR2 as ISYDGTV (reference sequence). J was trimmed by 4 bases and V by 3 bases; bases with no gene match: 3. The CDR3 is made up of 16 amino acids. CDR3: CALWEIQELGKKIKVF. CDR3 nucleotides: TGTGCCTTGTGGGAGATCCAAGAGTTGGGCAAAAAAATCAAGGTATTT.

This chain connects TRGV4 to TRGJ1 or TRGJ2. The J gene, left out of TCRdb, was set here by checking the DNA against germline. The V and J ends lost 4 bases and 0 bases, in that order; junction bases with no gene match: 3. The CDR3 runs 13 residues. Germline loops: CDR1 EGSTGY, CDR2 YDSYTSSV. The DNA of the CDR3 is TGTGCCACCTGGGACCCGAATTATTATAAGAAACTCTTT. Its protein product is CATWDPNYYKKLF.

The J gene is uncalled and the V gene is TRGV3. Germline lookup yields CDR1 VTNTFY and CDR2 YDVSTARD (reference sequence). The CDR3 has 14 amino acids. The CDR3 here is CATWDNPWGYNKLF. Here the CDR3 DNA reads TGTGCCACCTGGGACAACCCATGGGGCTATAACAAACTCTTT.

The rearrangement links TRGV5 to TRGJ1 or TRGJ2. Here the J gene came from matching the DNA to germline, since TCRdb omits it. The CDR3 has 15 amino acids. V dropped 0 bases and J dropped 0; count of bases not matched to a gene: 5. Per the germline V gene, CDR1 is VINAFY and CDR2 is YDVSNSKD. The CDR3 sequence: CATWDRQRNYYKKLF. In nucleotides, the CDR3 is TGTGCCACCTGGGACAGGCAACGGAATTATTATAAGAAACTCTTT.

The chain couples TRGV3 to TRGJ1 or TRGJ2. TCRdb offers no J gene call, so here the DNA was matched to germline to obtain one. This CDR3 is built from 13 residues. The V gene's germline CDR1 is VTNTFY and CDR2 YDVSTARD (reference sequence). The ends lost 0 bases at V and 5 bases at J; junction bases unmatched: 4. Here the CDR3 reads CATWDRRDYKKLF. CDR3 DNA: TGTGCCACCTGGGACAGGCGGGATTATAAGAAACTCTTT.

With respect to this clone: The same CDR3 is also encoded by other DNA sequences in this sample. This chain links TRGV5 with TRGJ1 or TRGJ2. The J gene, left out of TCRdb, was set here by checking the DNA against germline. V lost 0 bases and J lost 6; bases outside the gene matches: 5. Germline V gene data show CDR1 as VINAFY and CDR2 as YDVSNSKD. The CDR3 has 13 residues. The CDR3 DNA sequence: TGTGCCACCTGGGACAGGCCGGGTTATAAGAAACTCTTT. It codes for CATWDRPGYKKLF.

This clone was detected a few times. With a much larger clone just one base away, this may be a read error. The same CDR3 is also encoded by other DNA sequences in this sample. This chain uses TRGV9 with TRGJP. Here the J gene was assigned by germline matching of the DNA, as TCRdb has none. V lost 1 base to trimming and J lost 4 bases; unmatched junction nucleotides: 1. Looked up from germline, CDR1 is GITISATS and CDR2 is ISYDGTV (reference sequence). The CDR3 is 16 residues long. CDR3: CALWEVQELGKKIKVF. CDR3 nucleotides: TGTGCCTTGTGGGAGGTTCAAGAGTTGGGCAAAAAAATCAAGGTATTT.

This rearrangement joins TRGV5 to TRGJ1 or TRGJ2. TCRdb leaves out the J gene; it was filled in here by matching the DNA to germline. J lost 7 bases, V lost 3 bases, and 12 bases had no gene match. CDR3 length equals 14 residues. Germline CDR1 VINAFY, CDR2 YDVSNSKD. Here the CDR3 reads CATWDGTWGYKKLF. The CDR3 DNA sequence: TGTGCCACCTGGGACGGCACGTGGGGATATAAGAAACTCTTT.

For this clone: The same CDR3 also results from other DNA sequences found in this sample. J is TRGJ1 or TRGJ2 and V is TRGV4. No J segment appears in TCRdb, so it was assigned here by matching the sequence to germline. V was clipped by 1 base and J by 1 base; unmatched bases: 1. Germline CDR1 EGSTGY, CDR2 YDSYTSSV. The CDR3 spans 13 residues. Here the CDR3 DNA reads TGTGCCACCTGGGATGGTAATTATTATAAGAAACTCTTT. Translated, it gives CATWDGNYYKKLF.